The next 15 T cell receptor beta chains were all read from a single sample in a study of cytomegalovirus exposure and HLA in healthy donors. A multiplex PCR was run with 60 Vbeta primers and 13 Jbeta primers. Clones were sequenced by immunoSEQ multiplex PCR, and TCRdb holds only the in-frame ones, with some missing. The profile shows about 160,000 clones, around 85% of them singletons. Sequencing was performed on PBMCs. These receptors came from a boy aged 2-15 years in good health and CMV-seronegative.

This clone was observed a few times. The chain's CDR3 is CASSNWLNTEAFF. The CDR3 bases are TGTGCCAGTAGTAACTGGTTGAACACTGAAGCTTTCTTT. The rearrangement links TRBV19 to TRBJ1-1, with D unresolved. Trimming stripped 4 bases from V and 0 bases from J, with 6 bases between. The CDR3 has 13 amino acids. Germline V gene lookup returns CDR1 LNHDA and CDR2 SQIVND (reference sequence).

This chain joins TRBV11-2 and TRBJ2-3; D not certain. CDR3 length: 14 residues. Germline loops: CDR1 SGHAT, CDR2 FQNNGV. The ends were cut back, 0 bases at V and 1 base at J, with 5 bases in the middle. CDR3 DNA sequence: TGTGCCAGCAGCTTAGACGCAGGCACAGATACGCAGTATTTT. Its protein is CASSLDAGTDTQYF.

The chain uses TRBV6-6 and TRBJ1-4; tentatively, D is TRBD1 (5 bases). Trimming cost V 2 bases and J 13 bases, with 11 bases left between them. Per germline, CDR1 MNHNY and CDR2 SVGAGI (reference sequence). The CDR3 runs 12 residues. The CDR3 region has the DNA TGTGCCAGCAGTTACGGGAGGGGTGGACTGTTTTTT. Translating gives CASSYGRGGLFF.

This clone was recorded only once. The CDR3 DNA reads as TGCGCCAGCAGCTCTAGCGGGTACTCCTACAATGAGCAGTTCTTC. Its protein is CASSSSGYSYNEQFF. This sequence joins TRBV5-1 and TRBJ2-1; 8 bases are a match to TRBD2. The CDR3 consists of 15 residues. CDR1 SGHRS and CDR2 YFSETQ come from the germline V gene. V was clipped by 3 bases and J by 0 bases; unmatched bases: 2.

The chain has TRBV28 and TRBJ2-6; perhaps TRBD1 as D (6 bases). CDR3 length: 18 residues. V lost 6 bases to trimming and J lost 1 base, with 19 bases between them. The germline V gene encodes CDR1 MDHEN and CDR2 SYDVKM. The CDR3 coding sequence is TGTGCCAGCAGCTCCTACAGGGAACTATCATCTGGGGCCAACGTCCTGACTTTC. This translates into CASSSYRELSSGANVLTF.

This chain links TRBV7-8 with TRBJ1-5; D unresolved. This CDR3 spans 15 amino acids. Per germline, CDR1 SGHVS and CDR2 FQNEAQ. Trimming left V 2 bases short and J 7 bases short, with 15 bases between. The CDR3 loop reads CASSLQSRRGQPQHF. The CDR3 DNA follows: TGTGCCAGCAGCTTACAGTCCAGGCGGGGACAGCCCCAGCATTTT.

The CDR3, as DNA: TGTGCCAGCAGGTCCGGGACATCTTATGGCTACACCTTC. Protein sequence: CASRSGTSYGYTF. The chain recombines TRBV6-1 with TRBJ1-2; weak D call: TRBD1 (6 bases). The V end was cut by 6 bases, the J end by 5 bases, with 13 bases between. CDR1 and CDR2 (germline): MNHNS, SASEGT. CDR3 length: 13 residues.

This CDR3 is CASSFQGGVETQYF. CDR3 sequence (DNA): TGCGCCAGCAGCTTCCAGGGAGGGGTGGAGACCCAGTACTTC. The rearrangement uses TRBV5-1 and TRBJ2-5; 7 bases map to TRBD2. CDR1 SGHRS and CDR2 YFSETQ come from the germline V gene. The CDR3 sequence is 14 residues long. After removal of 2 bases from V and 5 bases from J, the junction contained 6 bases not matched to a gene.

This chain links TRBV5-1 with TRBJ2-5; TRBD2 agrees at 9 bases. V lost 1 base, J lost 2 bases, and 0 bases stayed unmatched. Germline CDR1 reads SGHRS; CDR2 reads YFSETQ. This CDR3 contains 14 residues. The CDR3 spells CASSLLAGQETQYF. In nucleotides, the CDR3 is TGCGCCAGCAGCTTGCTAGCGGGGCAAGAGACCCAGTACTTC.

The V gene is TRBV28, the J gene TRBJ2-3; D is possibly TRBD1 (6 bases). Trimming pared 3 bases from V and 3 bases from J, leaving 22 bases between. CDR1 and CDR2 (germline): MDHEN, SYDVKM. CDR3 length: 18 amino acids. CDR3 coding DNA: TGTGCCAGCAGTTTTCTCAGGGGTCTCGTCCATGGTACAGATACGCAGTATTTT. This translates into CASSFLRGLVHGTDTQYF.

This chain links TRBV25-1 with TRBJ1-1, with TRBD1 identical over 7 bases. Trimming removed 5 bases from V and 3 bases from J; junction bases left unmatched: 3. Germline V lookup: CDR1 MGHDK, CDR2 SYGVNS. The length of the CDR3 is 13 residues. CDR3 sequence (DNA): TGTGCCAGCAGTCGGGACAGCTACACTGAAGCTTTCTTT. It is translated as CASSRDSYTEAFF.

The chain joins TRBV2 to TRBJ2-7, with 10 bases aligning to TRBD2. The germline gives CDR1 SNHLY, CDR2 FYNNEI. The CDR3 sequence is 13 residues long. Trimming removed 8 bases from V and 4 bases from J; junction bases left unmatched: 5. CDR3 nucleotide sequence: TGTGCCAGCCGGACTAGCGGAGCTTACGAGCAGTACGTC. It yields the protein CASRTSGAYEQYV.

In its sample, this clone was seen once. CDR3 nucleotide sequence: TGTGCCAGCAGCTCCCTCGGGGGTAGCCATGAGCAGTTCTTC. This gives the protein CASSSLGGSHEQFF. This sequence joins TRBV7-2 and TRBJ2-1; D possibly corresponds to TRBD2 (6 bases). The length of the CDR3 is 14 residues. The V end lost 4 bases, the J end lost 8 bases, and 15 bases lay between the germline ends. Germline V gene data show CDR1 as SGHTA and CDR2 as FQGNSA.

J is TRBJ1-2 and V is TRBV28; 11 nucleotides match TRBD1. V trimming: 3 bases; J trimming: 8 bases; junction bases outside the gene matches: 5. Germline CDR1 reads MDHEN; CDR2 reads SYDVKM. The CDR3 runs to 14 residues. In DNA, the CDR3 is TGTGCCAGCAGTTTGCGGACAGGGGGCGCGGGCTACACCTTC. This sequence encodes CASSLRTGGAGYTF.

This chain connects TRBV30 to TRBJ2-5; 8 nucleotides match TRBD2. CDR3 size: 17 residues. V lost 0 bases, J lost 1 base, and 10 bases stayed unmatched. Looked up from germline, CDR1 is GTSNPN and CDR2 is SVGIG (reference sequence). The CDR3 sequence: CAWSVIAGPTSQETQYF. The CDR3 nucleotides are TGTGCCTGGAGTGTTATAGCGGGACCGACCTCCCAAGAGACCCAGTACTTC.